This T cell receptor beta chain was sequenced in a study of spatial heterogeneity in lung cancer. Study details: Available follow-up PBMC samples, collected a median of roughly 2 years post-resection, were sequenced. Whole-study results and caveats: Expanded tumor TCRs that were ubiquitous appeared in blood more at resection than follow-up.

This clonotype occurred many times. The antigen remains undetermined. Time point specified: blood at routine non-recurrence follow-up after resection. TCR cDNA molecules were tagged individually, and each one carried a unique molecular identifier. TCRdb ran MiXCR on the 5' RACE reads and lists one entry per CDR3 protein. The table shows roughly 110,000 distinct CDR3 sequences, with 11% occurring only once. The sequencing here drew on PBMCs, taken at follow-up. This TCR was recovered from a female donor with early-stage non-small cell lung cancer.

The CDR3 spells CASSSRRLAGGATDTQYF. In nucleotides, the CDR3 is TGTGCCAGCAGCTCCCGGCGACTAGCGGGAGGAGCCACAGATACGCAGTATTTT. This chain uses TRBV3-1 with TRBJ2-3, with 13 positions matching TRBD2. V was pared by 5 bases and J by 2 bases, with 10 bases of the junction left unmatched. This CDR3 region has 18 residues. The germline V gene encodes CDR1 LGHDT and CDR2 YNNKEL (reference sequence).